This note documents a single T cell receptor (beta chain) sequence. Original methodology: Reference gene primer amplification gave estimated nucleated cell counts. Repertoires were generated with immunoSEQ multiplex PCR, while TCRdb's copy carries only in-frame clones and drops some. Clone size and the V and J calls come from that table; the DNA yielded D and trimming. The data contain 150,000 to 200,000 clones, about 86% of them singletons. These data come from a study of blood T cell repertoires in COVID-19. Whole-study context: Samples of COVID-19 (acute and convalescent) were obtained from the United States, Italy and Spain. PBMCs, B-cell-depleted T cells, or T cells provided the cDNA or gDNA that made up the material.

The CDR3 sequence is 17 residues long. J was trimmed by 5 bases and V by 3 bases; bases with no gene match: 12. Germline-derived CDR1 and CDR2 are MNHEY and SVGEGT. The sequence derives from a woman of 80 years or more with acute or convalescent COVID-19. The chain recombines TRBV6-2 or TRBV6-3 with TRBJ2-2, with 7 bases identical to TRBD2. Sequenced: peripheral blood. The CDR3 coding sequence is TGTGCCAGCAGTTATTTGCGGGCTAGCGGAACGACCGGGGAGCTGTTTTTT. Amino acid sequence: CASSYLRASGTTGELFF.